This entry lists 15 T cell receptor beta chains sequenced from one sample in a study of response to subunit inactivated influenza vaccine. TCRdb passed the RT-PCR reads through MiXCR, listing each CDR3 protein once. Among 650,000 to 700,000 distinct CDR3 sequences listed, 15% to 19% were seen once. The material was PBMCs from blood, obtained approximately 13 days after vaccination. The receptors shown here come from a man aged 50 to 59 who received an inactivated influenza vaccine.

This clonotype was seen a handful of times. J is TRBJ2-5 and V is TRBV4-2; 7 nucleotides agree with TRBD2. Germline assignment: CDR1 LGHNA and CDR2 YNFKEQ. V was pared by 0 bases and J by 1 base, with 11 bases of the junction left unmatched. CDR3 length equals 18 residues. The CDR3 DNA sequence: TGTGCCAGCAGCCAAGATCGTACTAGCGACACCTCCCAAGAGACCCAGTACTTC. Translating gives CASSQDRTSDTSQETQYF.

V usage is TRBV10-3 and J usage is TRBJ2-1; D gene uncertain. V lost 3 bases, J lost 8 bases, and 14 bases lay in between. The CDR3 has 14 amino acids. Germline V gene sequence: CDR1 ENHRY, CDR2 SYGVKD. The CDR3 DNA sequence: TGTGCCATCAGTGACCATGCTAGGCTCCATGAGCAGTTCTTC. Translated: CAISDHARLHEQFF.

This clonotype turned up a few times. V gene TRBV20-1 combines with J gene TRBJ2-7; D is ambiguous. CDR1 and CDR2 (germline): DFQATT, SNEGSKA (reference sequence). The CDR3 has 13 residues. The ends were cut back, 6 bases at V and 2 bases at J, with 14 bases in the middle. This CDR3 reads CSANHYRTYEQYF. The CDR3, as DNA: TGCAGTGCAAACCACTACAGAACCTACGAGCAGTACTTC.

This chain links TRBV6-5 with TRBJ1-2; TRBD1 aligns across 9 bases. Looked up from germline, CDR1 is MNHEY and CDR2 is SVGAGI. The CDR3 covers 16 residues. J lost 4 bases, V lost 1 base, and 7 bases had no gene match. The CDR3 region is CASSYLVQGAAYGYTF. CDR3 DNA sequence: TGTGCCAGCAGTTACTTAGTACAGGGGGCCGCCTATGGCTACACCTTC.

V and J are TRBV2 and TRBJ2-1; perhaps D is TRBD1 or TRBD2 (5 bases each). The germline CDR1 and CDR2 sequences are SNHLY and FYNNEI. V was shortened by 6 bases and J by 0 bases, with 21 bases between the two germline ends. The CDR3 is 18 residues long. CDR3 residues: CASRRGAGRLSSYNEQFF. The DNA for the CDR3 is TGTGCCAGCAGACGAGGGGCCGGGCGGTTGAGCTCCTACAATGAGCAGTTCTTC. The complete variable domain, with remaining parts taken from reference TRBV2 and TRBJ2-1, reads EPEVTQTPSHQVTQMGQEVILRCVPISNHLYFYWYRQILGQKVEFLVSFYNNEISEKSEIFDDQFSVERPDGSNFTLKIRSTKLEDSAMYFCASRRGAGRLSSYNEQFFGPGTRLTVL.

The sample holds a few counts of this clonotype. V usage is TRBV7-2 and J usage is TRBJ2-7; 9 bases match TRBD2. The germline V gene encodes CDR1 SGHTA and CDR2 FQGNSA. Trimming cost V 0 bases and J 2 bases; bases outside gene matches: 5. This CDR3 has 16 amino acids. As DNA, the CDR3 is TGTGCCAGCAGCTTAGCTAGCGGGAGCTATCCCTACGAGCAGTACTTC. Its translation: CASSLASGSYPYEQYF.

J is TRBJ2-5 and V is TRBV4-3; D uncertain. The V gene's germline CDR1 is LGHNA and CDR2 YSLEER. V shed 0 bases and J shed 4 bases, with 6 bases lying between them. This CDR3 is 13 amino acids long. The CDR3 DNA is TGCGCCAGCAGCCAAGATCTCTCAGAGACCCAGTACTTC. This encodes CASSQDLSETQYF.

In its sample, this clonotype was seen a few times. This chain connects TRBV7-2 to TRBJ1-1; 8 nucleotides agree with TRBD1. The CDR3 consists of 16 residues. The V segment lost 5 bases and the J segment 1 base; nucleotides outside the gene matches: 9. Germline V gives CDR1 SGHTA, CDR2 FQGNSA. CDR3 amino acids: CASSDPGGRENTEAFF. In DNA form, the CDR3 reads TGTGCCAGCAGCGACCCAGGGGGCCGAGAGAACACTGAAGCTTTCTTT. The whole variable domain, filled in from reference TRBV7-2 and TRBJ1-1, reads GAGVSQSPSNKVTEKGKDVELRCDPISGHTALYWYRQSLGQGLEFLIYFQGNSAPDKSGLPSDRFSAERTGGSVSTLTIQRTQQEDSAVYLCASSDPGGRENTEAFFGQGTRLTVV.

This clonotype was recorded many times. CDR3: CASSPQVEGTGELFF. CDR3 in DNA: TGTGCCAGCAGCCCCCAAGTCGAGGGCACCGGGGAGCTGTTTTTT. V and J are TRBV27 and TRBJ2-2; a weak D match, TRBD2 (5 bases). Germline-derived CDR1 and CDR2 are MNHEY and SMNVEV (reference sequence). This CDR3 contains 15 residues. V was pared by 6 bases and J by 4 bases, with 15 bases between.

This clonotype has just a few counts. The genes are TRBV7-2 and TRBJ2-7, with 7 bases lining up with TRBD2. Trimming removed 1 base from V and 5 bases from J; junction bases left unmatched: 5. Looked up from germline, CDR1 is SGHTA and CDR2 is FQGNSA. This CDR3 region has 14 residues. The CDR3 DNA reads as TGTGCCAGCAGCTTAGGGACTAGTGACAACGAGCAGTACTTC. Residues: CASSLGTSDNEQYF.

The rearrangement joins TRBV12-3 or TRBV12-4 to TRBJ2-5; 9 nucleotides align to TRBD1. Trimming at V came to 6 bases and at J to 4 bases, leaving 3 bases not matched to a gene. This CDR3 contains 13 residues. DNA for the CDR3: TGTGCCAGCAGGCGGACAGGGGTAGAGACCCAGTACTTC. It translates to CASRRTGVETQYF.

The chain employs TRBV6-5 and TRBJ2-7; D may match TRBD1 or TRBD2 (6 bases each). Trimming removed 2 bases at V and 6 bases at J, with 14 bases between. CDR1 and CDR2 from the germline V gene are MNHEY and SVGAGI. This CDR3 comprises 14 residues. The CDR3 DNA is TGTGCCAGCAGTTACGGGGGGCCCCCGAGCGAGCAGTACTTC. This translates into CASSYGGPPSEQYF.

This clonotype was seen a few times. This rearrangement joins TRBV7-8 to TRBJ2-5, with D perhaps matching TRBD1 (6 bases). This CDR3 spans 15 amino acids. From germline, CDR1 is SGHVS and CDR2 FQNEAQ. V gave up 5 bases and J gave up 5 bases, with 18 bases separating them. CDR3 sequence: CASSPTGPAAETQYF. CDR3 in DNA: TGTGCCAGCAGCCCGACAGGACCGGCCGCCGAGACCCAGTACTTC.

Many counts were recorded for this clonotype. The rearrangement uses TRBV7-9 and TRBJ2-7; weak D call: TRBD1 (6 bases). V lost 5 bases, J lost 4 bases, and 18 bases lay in between. This CDR3 is 15 amino acids long. Germline V lookup: CDR1 SEHNR, CDR2 FQNEAQ (reference sequence). CDR3 region: CASSTTRDTNYEQYF. CDR3 coding DNA: TGTGCCAGCAGCACTACACGGGACACCAATTACGAGCAGTACTTC.

This clonotype was picked up a small number of times. The rearrangement uses TRBV9 and TRBJ2-2; 8 positions agree with TRBD2. This CDR3 contains 16 residues. Germline lookup yields CDR1 SGDLS and CDR2 YYNGEE. J lost 5 bases, V lost 4 bases, and 10 bases had no gene match. The CDR3 nucleotides read TGTGCCAGCAGCCTCCGGACTAGCAGGGATACCGGGGAGCTGTTTTTT. Translation: CASSLRTSRDTGELFF. Full variable domain (rest looked up from reference TRBV9 and TRBJ2-2): DSGVTQTPKHLITATGQRVTLRCSPRSGDLSVYWYQQSLDQGLQFLIQYYNGEERAKGNILERFSAQQFPDLHSELNLSSLELGDSALYFCASSLRTSRDTGELFFGEGSRLTVL.